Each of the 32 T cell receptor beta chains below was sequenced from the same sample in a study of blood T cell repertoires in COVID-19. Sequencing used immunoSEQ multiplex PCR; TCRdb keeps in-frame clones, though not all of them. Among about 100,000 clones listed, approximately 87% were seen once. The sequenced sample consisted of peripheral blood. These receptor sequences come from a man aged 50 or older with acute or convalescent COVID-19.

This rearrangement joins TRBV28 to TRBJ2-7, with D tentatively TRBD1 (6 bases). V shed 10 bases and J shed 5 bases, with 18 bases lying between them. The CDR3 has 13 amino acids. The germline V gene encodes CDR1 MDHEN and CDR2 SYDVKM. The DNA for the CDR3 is TGTGCCACCTCCTCCACAGGGAGACACGAGCAGTACTTC. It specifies CATSSTGRHEQYF.

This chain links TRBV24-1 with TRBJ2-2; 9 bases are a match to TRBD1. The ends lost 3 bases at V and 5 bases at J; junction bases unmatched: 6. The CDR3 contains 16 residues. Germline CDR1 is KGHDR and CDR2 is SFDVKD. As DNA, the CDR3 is TGTGCCACCAGTGATGCCGGGACAGGGAAAACCGGGGAGCTGTTTTTT. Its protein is CATSDAGTGKTGELFF.

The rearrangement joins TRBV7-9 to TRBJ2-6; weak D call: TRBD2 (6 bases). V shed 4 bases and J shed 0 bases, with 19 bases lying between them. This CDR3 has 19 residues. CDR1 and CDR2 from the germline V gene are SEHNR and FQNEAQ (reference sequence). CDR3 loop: CASSSYPPGSRSGANVLTF. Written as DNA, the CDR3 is TGTGCCAGCAGCTCCTACCCCCCCGGGAGTCGCTCTGGGGCCAACGTCCTGACTTTC.

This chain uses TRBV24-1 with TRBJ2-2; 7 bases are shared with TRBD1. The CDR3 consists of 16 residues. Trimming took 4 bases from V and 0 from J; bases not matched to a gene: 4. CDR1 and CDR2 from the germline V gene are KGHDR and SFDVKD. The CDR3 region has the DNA TGTGCCACCAGTGAGGTGACAGGGCCGAACACCGGGGAGCTGTTTTTT. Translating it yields CATSEVTGPNTGELFF.

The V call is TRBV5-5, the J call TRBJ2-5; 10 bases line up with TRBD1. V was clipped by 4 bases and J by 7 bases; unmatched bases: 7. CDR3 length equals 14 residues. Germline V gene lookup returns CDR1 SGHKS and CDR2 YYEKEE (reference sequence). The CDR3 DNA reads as TGTGCCAGCAGCAGTACCGGGACAGGGGTGACCCAGTACTTC. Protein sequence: CASSSTGTGVTQYF.

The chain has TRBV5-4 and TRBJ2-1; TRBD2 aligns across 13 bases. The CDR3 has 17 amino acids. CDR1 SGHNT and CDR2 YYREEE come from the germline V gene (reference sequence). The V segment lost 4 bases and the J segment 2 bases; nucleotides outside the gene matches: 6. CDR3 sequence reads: CASSPRTSGSTYNEQFF. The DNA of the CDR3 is TGTGCCAGCAGCCCCAGGACTAGCGGGAGTACCTACAATGAGCAGTTCTTC.

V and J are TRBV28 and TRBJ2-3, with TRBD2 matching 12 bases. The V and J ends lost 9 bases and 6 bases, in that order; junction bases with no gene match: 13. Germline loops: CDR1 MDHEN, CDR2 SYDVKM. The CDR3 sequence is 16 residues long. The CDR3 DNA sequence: TGTGCCAGGCGTAATGTCACTAGCGGGAGGTCGGATACGCAGTATTTT. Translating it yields CARRNVTSGRSDTQYF.

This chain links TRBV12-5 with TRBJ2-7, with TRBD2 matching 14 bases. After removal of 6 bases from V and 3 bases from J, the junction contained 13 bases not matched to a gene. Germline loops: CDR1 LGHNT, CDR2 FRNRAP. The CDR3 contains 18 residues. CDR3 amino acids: CASGQGLAGGRWGYEQYF. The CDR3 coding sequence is TGTGCTAGTGGGCAAGGACTAGCGGGAGGAAGATGGGGCTACGAGCAGTACTTC.

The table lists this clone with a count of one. DNA of the CDR3: TGTGCCAGCAGGGGGGCAGGGGGCTCCTACGAGCAGTACTTC. Residues: CASRGAGGSYEQYF. The gene calls are TRBV2 and TRBJ2-7; 7 positions agree with TRBD1. The CDR3 extends over 14 amino acids. Germline CDR1 SNHLY, CDR2 FYNNEI. Trimming at V came to 6 bases and at J to 0 bases, leaving 5 bases not matched to a gene. The full variable domain, with the rest looked up from reference TRBV2 and TRBJ2-7, is EPEVTQTPSHQVTQMGQEVILRCVPISNHLYFYWYRQILGQKVEFLVSFYNNEISEKSEIFDDQFSVERPDGSNFTLKIRSTKLEDSAMYFCASRGAGGSYEQYFGPGTRLTVT.

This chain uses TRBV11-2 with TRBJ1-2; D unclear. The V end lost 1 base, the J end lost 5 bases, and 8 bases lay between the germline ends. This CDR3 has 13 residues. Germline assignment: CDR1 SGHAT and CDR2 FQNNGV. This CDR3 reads CASSLVGEYGYTF. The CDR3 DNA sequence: TGTGCCAGCAGCTTAGTGGGCGAATATGGCTACACCTTC.

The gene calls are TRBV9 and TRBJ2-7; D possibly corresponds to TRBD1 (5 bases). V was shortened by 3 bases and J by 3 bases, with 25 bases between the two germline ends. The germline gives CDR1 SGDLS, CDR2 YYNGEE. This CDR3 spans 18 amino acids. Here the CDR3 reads CASSGSPGGAEVGYEQYF. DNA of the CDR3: TGTGCCAGCAGCGGATCACCCGGTGGGGCCGAAGTGGGCTACGAGCAGTACTTC.

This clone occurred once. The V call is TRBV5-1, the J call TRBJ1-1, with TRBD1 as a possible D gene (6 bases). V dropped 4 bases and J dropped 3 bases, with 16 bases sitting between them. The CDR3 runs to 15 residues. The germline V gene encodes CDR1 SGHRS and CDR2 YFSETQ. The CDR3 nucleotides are TGCGCCAGCAGCCTGGCAGGGAGGGGGGACACTGAAGCTTTCTTT. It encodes CASSLAGRGDTEAFF.

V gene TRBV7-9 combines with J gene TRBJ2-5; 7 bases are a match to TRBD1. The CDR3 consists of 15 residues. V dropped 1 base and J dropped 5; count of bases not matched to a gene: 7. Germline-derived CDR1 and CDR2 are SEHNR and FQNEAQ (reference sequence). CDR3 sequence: CASSLDLTGYETQYF. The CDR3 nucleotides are TGTGCCAGCAGCTTAGATTTGACAGGGTATGAGACCCAGTACTTC.

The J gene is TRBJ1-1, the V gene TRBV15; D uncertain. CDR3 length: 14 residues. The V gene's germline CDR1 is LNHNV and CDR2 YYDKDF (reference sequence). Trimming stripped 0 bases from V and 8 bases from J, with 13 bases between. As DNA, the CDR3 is TGTGCCACCAGCAGAGATAGAGGGATCGCCGAAGCTTTCTTT. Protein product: CATSRDRGIAEAFF. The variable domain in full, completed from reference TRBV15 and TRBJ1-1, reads DAMVIQNPRYQVTQFGKPVTLSCSQTLNHNVMYWYQQKSSQAPKLLFHYYDKDFNNEADTPDNFQSRRPNTSFCFLDIRSPGLGDTAMYLCATSRDRGIAEAFFGQGTRLTVV.

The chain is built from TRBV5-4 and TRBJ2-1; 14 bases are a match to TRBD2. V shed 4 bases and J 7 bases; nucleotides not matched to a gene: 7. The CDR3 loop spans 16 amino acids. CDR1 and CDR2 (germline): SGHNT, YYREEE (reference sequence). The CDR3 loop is CASSVGLAGDLNEQFF. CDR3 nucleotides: TGTGCCAGCAGCGTGGGACTAGCGGGAGATTTAAATGAGCAGTTCTTC.

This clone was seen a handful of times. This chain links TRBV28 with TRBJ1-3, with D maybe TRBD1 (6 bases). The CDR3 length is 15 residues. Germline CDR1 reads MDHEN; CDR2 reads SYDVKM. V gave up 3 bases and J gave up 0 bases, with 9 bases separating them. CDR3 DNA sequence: TGTGCCAGCAGTTTTCAAGGGGGCTCTGGAAACACCATATATTTT. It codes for CASSFQGGSGNTIYF.

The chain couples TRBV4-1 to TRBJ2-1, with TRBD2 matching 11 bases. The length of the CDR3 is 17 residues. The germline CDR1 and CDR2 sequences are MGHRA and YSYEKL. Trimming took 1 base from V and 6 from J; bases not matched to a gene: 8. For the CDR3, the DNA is TGCGCCAGCAGCCAAGCCCCTCTAGCGGGAGGAGGCAATGAGCAGTTCTTC. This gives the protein CASSQAPLAGGGNEQFF.

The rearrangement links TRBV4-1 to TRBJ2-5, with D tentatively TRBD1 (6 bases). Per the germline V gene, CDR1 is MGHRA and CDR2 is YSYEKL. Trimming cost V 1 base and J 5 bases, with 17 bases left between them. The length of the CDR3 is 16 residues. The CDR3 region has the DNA TGCGCCAGCAGCCAAGTACCCGGACAGTCTTTGGAGACCCAGTACTTC. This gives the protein CASSQVPGQSLETQYF.

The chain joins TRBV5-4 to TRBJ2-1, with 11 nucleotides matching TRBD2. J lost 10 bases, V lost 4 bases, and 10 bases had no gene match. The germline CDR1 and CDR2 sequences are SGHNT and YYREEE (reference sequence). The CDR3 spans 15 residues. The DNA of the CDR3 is TGTGCCAGCAGCCCCACTAGCGGGAGATTGGCGGAGCAGTTCTTC. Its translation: CASSPTSGRLAEQFF.

The CDR3 loop reads CSVDAAGVVNEQFF. CDR3 bases: TGCAGCGTTGACGCAGCGGGAGTGGTCAATGAGCAGTTCTTC. V is TRBV29-1 and J is TRBJ2-1, with 8 bases identical to TRBD2. The CDR3 length is 14 residues. Unmatched junction bases numbered 7, after V lost 3 bases and J lost 6 bases. From germline, CDR1 is SQVTM and CDR2 ANQGSEA.

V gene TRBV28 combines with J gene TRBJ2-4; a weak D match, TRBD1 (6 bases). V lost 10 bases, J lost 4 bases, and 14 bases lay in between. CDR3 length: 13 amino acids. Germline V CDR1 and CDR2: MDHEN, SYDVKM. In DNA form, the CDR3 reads TGTGCCACCGACGACAGGCGAAAAAACATTCAGTACTTC. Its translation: CATDDRRKNIQYF.

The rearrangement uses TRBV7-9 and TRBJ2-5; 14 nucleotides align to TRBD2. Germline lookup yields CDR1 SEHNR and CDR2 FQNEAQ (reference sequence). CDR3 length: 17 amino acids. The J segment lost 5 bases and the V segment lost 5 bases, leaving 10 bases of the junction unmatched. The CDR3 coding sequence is TGTGCCAGCAGCCTTCTGACTAGCGGGAGGGCCGTGGAGACCCAGTACTTC. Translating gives CASSLLTSGRAVETQYF.

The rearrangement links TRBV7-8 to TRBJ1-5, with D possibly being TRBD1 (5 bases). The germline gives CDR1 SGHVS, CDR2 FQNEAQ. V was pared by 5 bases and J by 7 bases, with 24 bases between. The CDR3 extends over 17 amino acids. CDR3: CASSPSWGGMGVQPQHF. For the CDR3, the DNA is TGTGCCAGCAGCCCAAGCTGGGGGGGTATGGGTGTGCAGCCCCAGCATTTT.

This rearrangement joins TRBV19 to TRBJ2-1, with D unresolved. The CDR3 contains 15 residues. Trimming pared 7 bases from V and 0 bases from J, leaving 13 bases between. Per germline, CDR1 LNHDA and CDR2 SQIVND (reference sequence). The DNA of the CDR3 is TGTGCCAGTACAATGAGCCAAAGCTCCTACAATGAGCAGTTCTTC. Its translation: CASTMSQSSYNEQFF.

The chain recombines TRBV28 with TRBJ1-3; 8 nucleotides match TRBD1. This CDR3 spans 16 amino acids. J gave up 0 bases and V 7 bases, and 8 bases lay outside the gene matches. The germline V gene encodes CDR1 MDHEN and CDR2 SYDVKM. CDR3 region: CASTRRGLHSGNTIYF. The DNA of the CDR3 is TGTGCCAGCACGCGCAGGGGGCTCCACTCTGGAAACACCATATATTTT.

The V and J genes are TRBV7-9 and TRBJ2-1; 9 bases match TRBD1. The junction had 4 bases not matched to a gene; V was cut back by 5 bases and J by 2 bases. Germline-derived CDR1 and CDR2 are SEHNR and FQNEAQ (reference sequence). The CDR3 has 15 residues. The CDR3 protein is CASSPRTGAYNEQFF. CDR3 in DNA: TGTGCCAGCAGCCCCCGGACAGGGGCCTACAATGAGCAGTTCTTC.

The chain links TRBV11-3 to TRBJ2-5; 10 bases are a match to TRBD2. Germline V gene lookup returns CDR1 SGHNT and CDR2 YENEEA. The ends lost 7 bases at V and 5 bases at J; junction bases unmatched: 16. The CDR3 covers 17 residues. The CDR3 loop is CASTRTSGAPGYETQYF. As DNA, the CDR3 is TGTGCCAGCACCCGGACTAGCGGCGCCCCCGGGTATGAGACCCAGTACTTC.

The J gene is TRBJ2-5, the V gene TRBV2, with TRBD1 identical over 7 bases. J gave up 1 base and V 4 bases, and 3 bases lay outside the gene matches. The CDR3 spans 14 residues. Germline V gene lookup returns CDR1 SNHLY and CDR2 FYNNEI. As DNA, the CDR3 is TGTGCCAGCAGTGCCGGGACAGTCCAAGAGACCCAGTACTTC. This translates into CASSAGTVQETQYF.

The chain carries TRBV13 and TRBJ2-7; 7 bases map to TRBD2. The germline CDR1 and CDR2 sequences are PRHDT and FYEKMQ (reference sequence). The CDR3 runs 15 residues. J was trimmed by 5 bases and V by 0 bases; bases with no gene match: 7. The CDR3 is CASSLGAGVSNEQYF. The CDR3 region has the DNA TGTGCCAGCAGCTTAGGGGCGGGAGTGTCGAACGAGCAGTACTTC. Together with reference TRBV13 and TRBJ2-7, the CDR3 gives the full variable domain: AAGVIQSPRHLIKEKRETATLKCYPIPRHDTVYWYQQGPGQDPQFLISFYEKMQSDKGSIPDRFSAQQFSDYHSELNMSSLELGDSALYFCASSLGAGVSNEQYFGPGTRLTVT.

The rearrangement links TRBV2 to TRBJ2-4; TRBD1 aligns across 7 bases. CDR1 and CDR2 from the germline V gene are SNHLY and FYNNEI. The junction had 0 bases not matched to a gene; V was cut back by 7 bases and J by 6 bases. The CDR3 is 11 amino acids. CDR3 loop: CASKGANIQYF. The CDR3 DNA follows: TGTGCCAGCAAGGGGGCAAACATTCAGTACTTC.

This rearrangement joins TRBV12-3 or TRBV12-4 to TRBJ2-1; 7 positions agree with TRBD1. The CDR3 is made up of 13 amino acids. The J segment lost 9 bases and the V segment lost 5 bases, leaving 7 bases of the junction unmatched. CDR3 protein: CASSTQGKIEQFF. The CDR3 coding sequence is TGTGCCAGCAGTACACAGGGGAAGATTGAGCAGTTCTTC.

The CDR3 region is CASSILLAGEGEQFF. DNA for the CDR3: TGTGCCAGTAGTATATTACTAGCGGGAGAGGGTGAGCAGTTCTTC. The chain couples TRBV19 to TRBJ2-1, with TRBD2 identical over 11 bases. From germline, CDR1 is LNHDA and CDR2 SQIVND (reference sequence). With 2 bases clipped from V and 9 bases from J, the junction kept 6 bases outside the gene matches. CDR3 length equals 15 residues.